These T cell receptor beta chains were read from a single sample in a study of OX40 agonist ivuxolimab in advanced cancers. Some clones are missing from TCRdb's copy, which holds only in-frame ones; the method was immunoSEQ multiplex PCR. The sample consists of about 19,000 clones, around four fifths of them appearing once. The sample in question was CD4+ or CD8+ T cells sorted from blood, obtained in a trial of the OX40 agonist ivuxolimab. The receptors stem from an adult with an advanced solid tumor such as melanoma, head and neck, liver or kidney cancer. CDR3s include the opening cysteine and the closing phenylalanine or tryptophan. The D gene is left open where the match is weak. Some rows have no size entry. The others give once, few or many, or a class for an expanded clone.

d_call	v_call	clone_size	j_call	cdr3_nt	cdr3_aa
.	TRBV7-9	few	TRBJ2-7	TGTGCCAGCAGCTTAGGGGGTTTTACGGCCGAGCAGTACTTC	CASSLGGFTAEQYF
TRBD2	TRBV7-8	.	TRBJ2-5	TGTGCCAGCAGCTGGAGCGGGGCCCTGGGGGAAGAGACCCAGTACTTC	CASSWSGALGEETQYF
TRBD1	TRBV4-1	.	TRBJ1-2	TGCGCCAGCAGCGGACAGGGGGCGGATGGCTACACCTTC	CASSGQGADGYTF
TRBD1	TRBV10-3	once	TRBJ2-1	TGTGCCATCAGTGAGTCTATCCTTGGACAGGGGTCCTACAATGAGCAGTTCTTC	CAISESILGQGSYNEQFF
TRBD2	TRBV9	.	TRBJ2-7	TGTGCCAGCAGCTTACCGGGGACTAGCGACTTGTACTTC	CASSLPGTSDLYF
.	TRBV6-1	.	TRBJ2-7	TGTGCCAGCAGTGACAGGGCGGAATCCGAGCAGTACTTC	CASSDRAESEQYF
TRBD2	TRBV2	.	TRBJ2-7	TGTGCCTTAAGGCTCGGGGGGATCTCCTACGAGCAGTACTTC	CALRLGGISYEQYF
.	TRBV19	.	TRBJ2-3	TGTGCCAGTATGGGGCCTAGCACAGATACGCAGTATTTT	CASMGPSTDTQYF
TRBD1	TRBV6-5	.	TRBJ2-7	TGTGCCAGCAGCGCGGGACAGGCCTACGAGCAGTACTTC	CASSAGQAYEQYF
.	TRBV5-5	.	TRBJ2-5	TGTGCCAGCAGCTTGGGGGTTCTCCAAGAGACCCAGTACTTC	CASSLGVLQETQYF
.	TRBV7-3	medium-sized	TRBJ2-1	TGTGCCAGCAGCTTAGAGGGGTTATCCTACAATGAGCAGTTCTTC	CASSLEGLSYNEQFF
TRBD2	TRBV6-4	.	TRBJ2-3	TGTGCCAGCAGTCCTAGCGGGAGGGCCAGAGATACGCAGTATTTT	CASSPSGRARDTQYF
TRBD2	TRBV4-1	.	TRBJ2-7	TGCGCCAGCAGCCAAGGGGGGGGGAGCTCCTACGAGCAGTACTTC	CASSQGGGSSYEQYF
TRBD2	TRBV7-9	.	TRBJ2-2	TGTGCCAGCAGCTTCCCGCTAGCGGGGGGCCTGGGCACCGGGGAGCTGTTTTTT	CASSFPLAGGLGTGELFF
.	TRBV2	medium-sized	TRBJ2-5	TGTGCCAGCAGTGAGGGGGCTACTCTTGGGGAGACCCAGTACTTC	CASSEGATLGETQYF
.	TRBV5-1	.	TRBJ2-7	TGCGCCAGCAGCGAAGCCGGCCCGGGCCCTTACTACGAGCAGTACTTC	CASSEAGPGPYYEQYF
.	TRBV28	.	TRBJ1-3	TGTGCCAGCAGTCCGGGTGGCTCTGGAAACACCATATATTTT	CASSPGGSGNTIYF
TRBD1	TRBV5-1	once	TRBJ2-1	TGCGCCAGCAGCTCGGGACAGGGCTACAATGAGCAGTTCTTC	CASSSGQGYNEQFF
.	TRBV28	medium-sized	TRBJ2-7	TGTGCCAGCAGTTTATTGTCGTACGAGCAGTACTTC	CASSLLSYEQYF
TRBD2	TRBV28	.	TRBJ2-1	TGTGCCAGCAGCCCCACTAGCGGGTCCTACAATGAGCAGTTCTTC	CASSPTSGSYNEQFF
TRBD1	TRBV4-3	.	TRBJ1-4	TGCGCCAGCAGCCAAGATCCCCTCCCTGACAGGGATGGTGAAAAACTGTTTTTT	CASSQDPLPDRDGEKLFF
.	TRBV10-3	once	TRBJ2-3	TGTGCCATCGGCACATCGGGTAGCACAGATACGCAGTATTTT	CAIGTSGSTDTQYF
TRBD1	TRBV5-6	.	TRBJ1-1	TGTGCCAGCAGCCCCAGGGGGGAAGCTTTCTTT	CASSPRGEAFF
.	TRBV27	.	TRBJ2-1	TGTGCCAGCAAAACCGCGGGATTTGCCAATGAGCAGTTCTTC	CASKTAGFANEQFF
.	TRBV5-6	.	TRBJ2-7	TGTGCCAGCAGCTTGGCAGGGGAGGGCCCCTACGAGCAGTACTTC	CASSLAGEGPYEQYF
TRBD1	TRBV12-5	once	TRBJ2-2	TGTGCTAGTGGTTTGGGAACAGGGGGCGAAGACACCGGGGAGCTGTTTTTT	CASGLGTGGEDTGELFF
TRBD1	TRBV7-6	.	TRBJ2-3	TGTGCCAGCAGCCAGACAGGGGCACCCACAGATACGCAGTATTTT	CASSQTGAPTDTQYF
.	TRBV6-5	.	TRBJ2-4	TGTGCCAGCAGTTACGCAGGGTCTGGCATTCAGTACTTC	CASSYAGSGIQYF
.	TRBV7-3	.	TRBJ1-1	TGTGCCAGCAGCCCTGGGCCCAACACTGAAGCTTTCTTT	CASSPGPNTEAFF
TRBD2	TRBV27	few	TRBJ2-4	TGTGCCAGCAGTATCAACAGCGGGAGGGCCAGAAACATTCAGTACTTC	CASSINSGRARNIQYF
TRBD2	TRBV6-4	.	TRBJ2-3	TGTGCCAGCAGTGCCTCAGCGGGGTTCACAGATACGCAGTATTTT	CASSASAGFTDTQYF
.	TRBV28	.	TRBJ1-2	TGTGCCAGCAGTTTTAGGACAAATTTATATGGCTACACCTTC	CASSFRTNLYGYTF
.	TRBV11-1	.	TRBJ2-5	TGTGCCAGCAGCTTAGACTATCCCCATGAGGGCATCCAAGAGACCCAGTACTTC	CASSLDYPHEGIQETQYF
TRBD1	TRBV7-3	few	TRBJ1-1	TGTGCCAGCAGCTTAAACCCCGTGCCCCAACAGGGGTATACTGAAGCTTTCTTT	CASSLNPVPQQGYTEAFF
.	TRBV7-6	.	TRBJ2-1	TGTGCCAGCAGCCCCACACGTGGAGCAGGGGCATACAATGAGCAGTTCTTC	CASSPTRGAGAYNEQFF
.	TRBV7-6	.	TRBJ2-5	TGTGCCAGCAGCTTAGGGTGGACAGACGTAAAGACCCAGTACTTC	CASSLGWTDVKTQYF
TRBD2	TRBV9	.	TRBJ2-1	TGTGCCAGCAGCGTAGGGATAGCGGGGACGTACAATGAGCAGTTCTTC	CASSVGIAGTYNEQFF
.	TRBV27	few	TRBJ2-3	TGTGCCAGCAGTTCGAGGACTTTTAGCACAGATACGCAGTATTTT	CASSSRTFSTDTQYF
TRBD1	TRBV6-4	.	TRBJ1-6	TGTGCCAGCAGGGCCGAGACAGGGGTCCCCCTCCACTTT	CASRAETGVPLHF
.	TRBV14	.	TRBJ2-4	TGTGCCAGCAGCCCCCAAGGTGATTTAAACATTCAGTACTTC	CASSPQGDLNIQYF
TRBD2	TRBV15	.	TRBJ2-5	TGTGCCACCAGCAGAGATGGGACTAGCGGGGAGGAGACCCAGTACTTC	CATSRDGTSGEETQYF